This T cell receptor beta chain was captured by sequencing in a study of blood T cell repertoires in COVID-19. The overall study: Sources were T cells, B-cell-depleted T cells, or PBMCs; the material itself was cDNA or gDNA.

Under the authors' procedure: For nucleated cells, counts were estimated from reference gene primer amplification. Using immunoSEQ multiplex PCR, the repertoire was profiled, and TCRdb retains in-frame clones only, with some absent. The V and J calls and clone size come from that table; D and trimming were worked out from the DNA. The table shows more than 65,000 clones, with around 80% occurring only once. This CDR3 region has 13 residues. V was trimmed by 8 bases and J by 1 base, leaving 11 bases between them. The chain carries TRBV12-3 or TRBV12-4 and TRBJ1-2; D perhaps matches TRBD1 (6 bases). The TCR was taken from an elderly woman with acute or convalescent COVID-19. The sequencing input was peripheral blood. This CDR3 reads CASLRTVNYGYTF. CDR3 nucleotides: TGTGCCAGCCTTCGGACAGTTAACTATGGCTACACCTTC.